Listed below are T cell receptor beta chains from one sample, sequenced in a study of blood T cell repertoires in COVID-19. The method was immunoSEQ multiplex PCR; TCRdb's version includes in-frame clones alone and lacks a portion of them. The table records around 21,000 clones, roughly 89% of them present only once. The sequenced material came from peripheral blood. These receptors were taken from an elderly woman with active COVID-19. Both conserved end residues are part of each CDR3. Clone size is not always given. Where it is, it says once, few, many or a class for expanded clones.

V gene	clone size	J gene	CDR3 protein
TRBV28	-	TRBJ2-3	CASSPLLRGGRPDTQYF
TRBV7-2	-	TRBJ2-1	CASSLEVYSGGAEGQFF
TRBV10-3	once	TRBJ1-2	CAISGGTDHNYGYTF
TRBV2	-	TRBJ2-1	CASRTSGGATPNEQFF
TRBV7-8	-	TRBJ1-6	CASSLAPNSPLHF
TRBV7-9	-	TRBJ2-7	CASSSSGLLPYEQYF
TRBV5-1	-	TRBJ1-2	CASSFRAGKDGYTF
TRBV2	-	TRBJ1-1	CASTGQGTNTEAFF
TRBV11-2	-	TRBJ2-7	CASSLVWQGKNEQYF
TRBV5-5	few	TRBJ1-3	CASINRAAGNTIYF
TRBV19	-	TRBJ1-5	CASGSGYYSNQPQHF
TRBV7-8	-	TRBJ2-1	CASSPLQVFYNEQFF
TRBV4-1	-	TRBJ2-1	CASSQERQYYNEQFF
TRBV7-6	-	TRBJ2-3	CASSSSGRDTDTQYF
TRBV15	once	TRBJ1-4	CATSRPGHPTNEKLFF
TRBV12-2	-	TRBJ2-2	CASRLGFGDTGELFF
TRBV6-5	-	TRBJ2-1	CASSSWQSNEQFF
TRBV5-1	few	TRBJ1-3	CASSPGQSSRSGNTIYF
TRBV5-6	-	TRBJ2-7	CASSFVQGAYEQYF
TRBV9	-	TRBJ2-1	CASSVAPGEGEQFF
TRBV9	once	TRBJ2-1	CASSFIGTIDEQFF
TRBV7-9	-	TRBJ2-2	CASSPENTGELFF
TRBV15	-	TRBJ2-3	CATSRFLQAGSTDTQYF
TRBV5-5	-	TRBJ2-1	CASTSQQRRLSYNEQFF
TRBV2	-	TRBJ2-6	CASSDISGANVLTF
TRBV11-2	-	TRBJ1-5	CASSLEGGAQPQHF
TRBV6-6	-	TRBJ2-1	CASSPPLGTGGHEQFF
TRBV6-5	-	TRBJ1-4	CASAEDRGFRWLFF
TRBV5-1	-	TRBJ2-3	CASSRGQEADTQYF
TRBV5-5	-	TRBJ2-7	CASRPDSYNEYEQYF
TRBV29-1	-	TRBJ1-1	CSVVWGWATEAFF
TRBV11-2	few	TRBJ1-2	CASSFAGNYGYTF
TRBV7-9	-	TRBJ1-2	CASSVLGTVGGYTF
TRBV12-5	-	TRBJ2-1	CASGLGTGGTEQFF
TRBV6-1	-	TRBJ1-6	CASSETGDSPLHF
TRBV6-5	-	TRBJ1-1	CASSYLNRGPAFF
TRBV4-2	-	TRBJ1-2	CASSQQSRGTNYGYTF
TRBV29-1	-	TRBJ2-3	CSVRGAFRTDTQYF
TRBV6-6	-	TRBJ2-7	CASSAGTANNYEQYF
TRBV5-1	-	TRBJ2-7	CASSLPSYEQYF
TRBV5-4	-	TRBJ2-7	CASSPTGTGPYEQYF
TRBV5-1	-	TRBJ2-3	CASSQGGTDTQYF
TRBV7-2	once	TRBJ2-7	CASSYSSGGSLEQYF